Listed below are T cell receptor beta chains from one sample, sequenced in a study of identical twins. TCRdb analysed the 5' RACE reads with MiXCR anew, one entry per CDR3 protein. In the table there are approximately 1.8 million distinct CDR3 sequences, under 35% of which are singletons. The specimen was cord blood. These receptors were taken from a newborn girl in good health. The CDR3 runs from the conserved cysteine through the conserved F or W. Fields, in order: V gene, J gene, clone size, D gene, CDR3 protein, CDR3 DNA. The D gene is left open where the match is weak. Part of the rows lack a size; the others show once, few, many or a class for expanded clones.

TRBV6-7	TRBJ2-2	-	TRBD1	CASSNVDRDDTGELFF	TGTGCCAGCAGTAACGTCGACAGGGACGACACCGGGGAGCTGTTTTTT
TRBV12-3/TRBV12-4	TRBJ1-5	many	TRBD1	CASSFGTGGDQPQHF	TGTGCCAGCAGTTTCGGGACAGGGGGCGATCAGCCCCAGCATTTT
TRBV20-1	TRBJ2-1	few	-	CSASFSGYNEQFF	TGCAGTGCTAGTTTCTCGGGGTACAATGAGCAGTTCTTC
TRBV12-3/TRBV12-4	TRBJ2-2	-	-	CASRAQPNTGELFF	TGTGCCAGCAGGGCTCAACCCAACACCGGGGAGCTGTTTTTT
TRBV20-1	TRBJ2-5	-	-	CSAPDEVRHEQYF	TGCAGTGCTCCAGATGAGGTCCGCCATGAGCAGTACTTC
TRBV20-1	TRBJ2-7	few	TRBD1	CSARVTGHPSYEQYF	TGCAGTGCTAGAGTGACAGGGCACCCCTCCTACGAGCAGTACTTC
TRBV18	TRBJ2-3	-	TRBD2	CASSLLAGGHTDTQYF	TGTGCCAGCTCACTATTAGCGGGGGGCCACACAGATACGCAGTATTTT
TRBV10-3	TRBJ2-7	once	TRBD1	CAISKARTGESNEQYF	TGTGCCATCAGTAAAGCCCGGACAGGGGAATCGAACGAGCAGTACTTC
TRBV27	TRBJ2-5	-	-	CASSSSGSRQETQYF	TGTGCCAGCAGCTCCAGCGGGTCCCGTCAAGAGACCCAGTACTTC
TRBV11-2	TRBJ1-3	-	-	CASSSVTGWRTIYF	TGTGCCAGCAGCTCTGTAACGGGCTGGCGGACCATATATTTT
TRBV20-1	TRBJ2-3	few	-	CSGRTAGPLDTQYF	TGCAGTGGACGCACAGCGGGCCCTTTAGATACGCAGTATTTT
TRBV28	TRBJ2-7	-	-	CASSLLSLSSYEQYF	TGTGCCAGCAGTTTATTATCCCTGAGCTCCTACGAGCAGTACTTC
TRBV2	TRBJ2-3	-	-	CASRARGGKSDTQYF	TGTGCCAGCAGGGCCCGCGGGGGCAAGTCAGATACGCAGTATTTT
TRBV19	TRBJ1-1	-	-	CASSKVVGRNTEAFF	TGTGCCAGTAGTAAGGTCGTGGGCAGGAACACTGAAGCTTTCTTT
TRBV28	TRBJ2-2	-	TRBD1	CASALQGWSGELFF	TGTGCCAGCGCATTACAGGGGTGGTCCGGGGAGCTGTTTTTT
TRBV12-3/TRBV12-4	TRBJ1-5	-	-	CASRKDSSNQPQHF	TGTGCCAGCAGGAAGGACTCGAGCAATCAGCCCCAGCATTTT
TRBV4-1	TRBJ2-5	-	-	CASSRLGSIGYQETQYF	TGCGCCAGCAGCCGCCTAGGTTCCATCGGTTACCAAGAGACCCAGTACTTC
TRBV20-1	TRBJ2-1	-	TRBD2	CSARDPTSESYNEQFF	TGCAGTGCTAGAGATCCGACTAGCGAGTCCTACAATGAGCAGTTCTTC